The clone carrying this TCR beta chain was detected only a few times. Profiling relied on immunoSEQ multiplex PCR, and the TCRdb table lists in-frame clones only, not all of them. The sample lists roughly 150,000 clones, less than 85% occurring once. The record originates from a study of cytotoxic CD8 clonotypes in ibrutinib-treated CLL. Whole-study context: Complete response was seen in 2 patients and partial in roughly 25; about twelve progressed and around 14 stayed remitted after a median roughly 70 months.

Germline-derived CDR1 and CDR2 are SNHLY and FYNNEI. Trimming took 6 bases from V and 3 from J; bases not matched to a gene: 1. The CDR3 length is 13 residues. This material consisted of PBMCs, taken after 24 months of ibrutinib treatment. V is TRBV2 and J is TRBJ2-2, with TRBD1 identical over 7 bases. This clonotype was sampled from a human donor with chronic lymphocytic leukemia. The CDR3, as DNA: TGTGCCAGCAGGCAGGGGGACACCGGGGAGCTGTTTTTT. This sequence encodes CASRQGDTGELFF.